This TCR beta chain was recovered during a study of post-analysis software for immune sequencing data. Findings and limits, study-wide: Patients showed TRBV5-6, TRBV5-1 and TRBV20-1 among a few TRBV segments more frequent than in controls.

Losses at the gene ends were 6 bases for V and 3 bases for J; bases not matched to a gene: 11. Germline V CDR1 and CDR2: MNHEY, SMNVEV (reference sequence). The CDR3 sequence is 16 residues long. For this clonotype: Antigen unknown.

Unique molecular identifiers were carried by the TCR beta cDNA libraries. Using its own MiXCR run on the PCR reads, TCRdb lists one record per CDR3 protein. Here the sample spans 600,000 to 750,000 distinct CDR3 sequences, 59% being singletons. This clonotype was obtained from a girl between 2 and 10 years old with multiple sclerosis. This rearrangement joins TRBV27 to TRBJ2-3, with TRBD1 matching 8 bases. Sequencing was performed on blood. CDR3 sequence reads: CASRRAPGGATDTQYF. CDR3 nucleotide sequence: TGTGCCAGCAGGAGAGCCCCAGGGGGCGCAACAGATACGCAGTATTTT.